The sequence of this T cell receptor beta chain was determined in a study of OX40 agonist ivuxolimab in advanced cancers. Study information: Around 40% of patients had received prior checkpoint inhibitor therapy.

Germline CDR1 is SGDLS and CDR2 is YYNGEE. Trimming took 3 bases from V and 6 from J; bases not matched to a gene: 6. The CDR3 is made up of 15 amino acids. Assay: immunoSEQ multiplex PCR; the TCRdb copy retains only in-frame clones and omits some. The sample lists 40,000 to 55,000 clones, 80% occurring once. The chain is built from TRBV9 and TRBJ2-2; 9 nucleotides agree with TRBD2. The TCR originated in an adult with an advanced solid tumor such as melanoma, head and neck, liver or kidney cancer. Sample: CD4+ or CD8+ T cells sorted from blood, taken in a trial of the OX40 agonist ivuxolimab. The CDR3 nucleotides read TGTGCCAGCAGCGCCCTAGCGGGATGGGCCGGGGAGCTGTTTTTT. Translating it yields CASSALAGWAGELFF.